Listed below are T cell receptor beta chains from one sample, sequenced in a study of regulatory T cells in long-lasting Graves disease. TCRdb re-called the multiplex PCR reads with MiXCR, one entry per CDR3 protein. Among 350,000 to 550,000 distinct CDR3 sequences listed, about 16% were seen once. The same sample was also studied in work on T cells in Graves' hyperthyroidism and ophthalmopathy.

Sequences were derived from peripheral blood mononuclear cells (PBMCs), sampled at new diagnosis, from a patient treated with antithyroid drugs. All receptors derive from a woman aged 18-29 years with Graves disease. Each CDR3 is given with its conserved first and last residue. Expanded clones are given a class, and other clones once, few, many or no size at all.

V gene,clone size,CDR3 length,CDR3 protein
TRBV28,many,15,CASSLRGTRHTEAFF
TRBV5-5,.,13,CASSLARPYEQYF
TRBV20-1,few,13,CSAEAGRSYEQYF
TRBV19,.,11,CASTRGNEQFF
TRBV9,.,14,CASSLSATNEKLFF
TRBV5-6,many,15,CASSSGTGRNQPQHF
TRBV30,many,15,CAWSVGSGGNQPQHF
TRBV7-2,few,14,CASSLEGHTGELFF
TRBV11-3,many,14,CASSLPTTGGAQYF
TRBV20-1,.,13,CSASRTQGDEQYF
TRBV27,few,18,CASRPDRGGDRRRNEQFF
TRBV2,.,15,CASSGVALQGNEQFF
TRBV28,many,16,CASTGRYRASGNTIYF
TRBV27,few,15,CASSLSPTGRGGYTF
TRBV27,.,14,CASRGLAHQETQYF
TRBV12-3/TRBV12-4,many,14,CARSYVPIPYEQYF
TRBV29-1,.,14,CSVASGPTNEKLFF
TRBV29-1,many,18,CSAEGLAGGPNLYNEQFF
TRBV12-3/TRBV12-4,many,15,CASSFGSASNQPQHF
TRBV6-1,many,14,CASSPREMNTEAFF
TRBV27,many,18,CASSLSSGGGRPLYEQFF
TRBV7-2,many,15,CASSLEFSSTDEQFF
TRBV27,many,14,CASSLGPNTGELFF
TRBV10-3,many,15,CAISEGGDSVETQYF
TRBV20-1,many,15,CSARDLARAIYEQYF
TRBV7-3,.,14,CASSETAMNTEAFF
TRBV20-1,few,16,CSAREVLGSGANVLTF
TRBV7-8,.,15,CASSLGGQINYGYTF
TRBV12-3/TRBV12-4,many,15,CASSLEGTGIYEQFF
TRBV11-3,many,14,CASSPGGIQDTQYF
TRBV9,few,13,CASSPPQGNEQFF